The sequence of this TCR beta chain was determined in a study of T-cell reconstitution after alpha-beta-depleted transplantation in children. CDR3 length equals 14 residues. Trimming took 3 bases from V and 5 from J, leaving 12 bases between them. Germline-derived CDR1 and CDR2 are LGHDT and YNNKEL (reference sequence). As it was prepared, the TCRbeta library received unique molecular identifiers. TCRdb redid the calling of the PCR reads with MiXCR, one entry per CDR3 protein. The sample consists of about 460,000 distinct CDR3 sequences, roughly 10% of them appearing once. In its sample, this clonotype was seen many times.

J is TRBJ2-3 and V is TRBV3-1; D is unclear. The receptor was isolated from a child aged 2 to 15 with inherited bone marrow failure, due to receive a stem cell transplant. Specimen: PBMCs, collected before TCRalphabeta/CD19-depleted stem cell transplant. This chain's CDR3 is CASSQFMARDTQYF. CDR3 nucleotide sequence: TGTGCCAGCAGCCAGTTCATGGCACGAGATACGCAGTATTTT.